These 28 T cell receptor beta chains originate from one sample sequenced in a study of cytomegalovirus exposure and HLA in healthy donors. PCR involved 60 Vbeta and 13 Jbeta primers. Using immunoSEQ multiplex PCR, the repertoire was profiled, and TCRdb retains in-frame clones only, with some absent. The repertoire consists of over 100,000 clones, with 75% to 85% occurring once and the leading ten covering around 3%. The sample taken for sequencing was PBMCs. These receptors all stem from a woman between 18 and 29 years old in good health and CMV-seropositive.

The chain links TRBV5-1 to TRBJ2-5; weak D call: TRBD2 (6 bases). Germline lookup yields CDR1 SGHRS and CDR2 YFSETQ. This CDR3 comprises 15 residues. The ends were cut back, 0 bases at V and 5 bases at J, with 14 bases in the middle. The CDR3 region has the DNA TGCGCCAGCAGCTTGGAGGGGCACGGGGGTGAGACCCAGTACTTC. It translates to CASSLEGHGGETQYF.

The chain combines TRBV14 with TRBJ1-2; the match to TRBD1 covers 9 bases. CDR3 length: 15 amino acids. The ends lost 4 bases at V and 4 bases at J; junction bases unmatched: 7. CDR1 SGHDN and CDR2 FVKESK come from the germline V gene. DNA for the CDR3: TGTGCCAGCAGCCCTCCGGACAGGGGTGCCTATGGCTACACCTTC. As protein: CASSPPDRGAYGYTF.

This chain links TRBV5-1 with TRBJ2-7; TRBD1 agrees at 9 bases. The CDR3 covers 15 residues. Per germline, CDR1 SGHRS and CDR2 YFSETQ. Germline trimming cut 2 bases from V and 3 bases from J; bases unmatched to any gene: 6. CDR3 region: CASSLQGANLYEQYF. CDR3 nucleotide sequence: TGCGCCAGCAGCTTACAGGGGGCGAACCTCTACGAGCAGTACTTC.

The sample holds a few counts of this clone. The rearrangement links TRBV2 to TRBJ2-4; perhaps TRBD1 as D (5 bases). CDR3 length: 14 residues. Germline V lookup: CDR1 SNHLY, CDR2 FYNNEI. The V end was cut by 5 bases, the J end by 2 bases, with 10 bases between. The chain's CDR3 is CASSKDTSKNIQYF. In nucleotides, the CDR3 is TGTGCCAGCAGTAAGGACACCTCCAAAAACATTCAGTACTTC.

The chain uses TRBV10-1 and TRBJ2-3; 7 nucleotides agree with TRBD1. The CDR3 covers 13 residues. Losses at the gene ends were 9 bases for V and 2 bases for J; bases not matched to a gene: 5. Germline CDR1 is WNHNN and CDR2 is SYGVQD (reference sequence). The CDR3 loop reads CASGTVDTDTQYF. The CDR3 coding sequence is TGCGCCAGTGGGACAGTTGACACAGATACGCAGTATTTT.

Concerning this clone itself: An end of the junction does not agree with germline; a read error may underlie this. The CDR3 region has the DNA TGTTCCAGCAGCTCTCCGTTCGTAGGACATCCTTCTGGAAACACCATATATTTT. As protein: CSSSSPFVGHPSGNTIYF. The chain joins TRBV7-9 to TRBJ1-3; possible D gene TRBD1, 5 bases. Per the germline V gene, CDR1 is SEHNR and CDR2 is FQNEAQ (reference sequence). The CDR3 loop spans 18 amino acids. Complete variable domain (other parts from reference TRBV7-9 and TRBJ1-3): DTGVSQNPRHKITKRGQNVTFRCDPISEHNRLYWYRQTLGQGPEFLTYFQNEAQLEKSRLLSDRFSAERPKGSFSTLEIQRTEQGDSAMYLCSSSSPFVGHPSGNTIYFGEGSWLTVV.

This chain uses TRBV19 with TRBJ2-1, with 9 positions matching TRBD2. Trimming took 8 bases from V and 7 from J; bases not matched to a gene: 6. The CDR3 is made up of 13 amino acids. In germline, CDR1 is LNHDA, CDR2 SQIVND (reference sequence). The CDR3 sequence: CASRGRASNEQFF. The CDR3 region has the DNA TGTGCCAGTCGCGGGAGGGCCAGTAATGAGCAGTTCTTC.

This clone was observed a handful of times. V usage is TRBV5-1 and J usage is TRBJ2-7; 8 positions agree with TRBD2. V was clipped by 2 bases and J by 4 bases; unmatched bases: 5. This CDR3 comprises 14 residues. Germline assignment: CDR1 SGHRS and CDR2 YFSETQ. The CDR3 loop reads CASSLAGDQYEQYF. DNA for the CDR3: TGCGCCAGCAGCTTAGCGGGAGATCAATACGAGCAGTACTTC.

This chain links TRBV5-6 with TRBJ1-5, with TRBD1 matching over 9 bases. CDR1 SGHDT and CDR2 YYEEEE come from the germline V gene. V trimming: 5 bases; J trimming: 3 bases; junction bases outside the gene matches: 3. The CDR3 loop spans 14 amino acids. The CDR3, as DNA: TGTGCCAGCAGTCGGACAGGGGACAATCAGCCCCAGCATTTT. The encoded protein is CASSRTGDNQPQHF.

In this sample, this clone turned up once. V usage is TRBV9 and J usage is TRBJ2-4; 15 bases line up with TRBD2. The junction had 8 bases not matched to a gene; V was cut back by 3 bases and J by 7 bases. This CDR3 is 17 amino acids long. Per the germline V gene, CDR1 is SGDLS and CDR2 is YYNGEE. The CDR3 sequence is CASSGGLGLAGGNIQYF. CDR3 DNA sequence: TGTGCCAGCAGCGGGGGATTGGGACTAGCGGGAGGCAACATTCAGTACTTC.

The chain is built from TRBV27 and TRBJ1-1; maybe TRBD1 (6 bases). Germline-derived CDR1 and CDR2 are MNHEY and SMNVEV (reference sequence). This CDR3 region has 15 residues. Trimming removed 8 bases from V and 1 base from J, with 17 bases in between. CDR3 sequence: CASHGPGASNTEAFF. The DNA of the CDR3 is TGTGCCAGCCATGGGCCAGGGGCATCGAACACTGAAGCTTTCTTT.

The table lists this clone with a count of one. The chain is built from TRBV5-1 and TRBJ1-1, with a possible D match to TRBD1 (6 bases). V was shortened by 0 bases and J by 2 bases, with 8 bases between the two germline ends. The CDR3 spans 14 residues. The germline CDR1 and CDR2 sequences are SGHRS and YFSETQ. CDR3 region: CASSLEGTNTEAFF. The CDR3 DNA is TGCGCCAGCAGCTTGGAAGGGACAAACACTGAAGCTTTCTTT.

CDR3 in DNA: TGTGCCAGCAGCTTTCCAGGGCAGCCCCAGCATTTT. It encodes CASSFPGQPQHF. The chain carries TRBV7-6 and TRBJ1-5, with D perhaps matching TRBD1 (5 bases). The CDR3 is 12 residues long. The V end lost 3 bases, the J end lost 7 bases, and 7 bases lay between the germline ends. Germline V CDR1 and CDR2: SGHVS, FNYEAQ. The whole variable domain, remainder taken from reference TRBV7-6 and TRBJ1-5, is GAGVSQSPRYKVTKRGQDVALRCDPISGHVSLYWYRQALGQGPEFLTYFNYEAQQDKSGLPNDRFSAERPEGSISTLTIQRTEQRDSAMYRCASSFPGQPQHFGDGTRLSIL.

This chain links TRBV6-6 with TRBJ2-3; maybe TRBD1 (6 bases). The CDR3 is made up of 14 amino acids. Germline CDR1 is MNHNY and CDR2 is SVGAGI (reference sequence). V was clipped by 6 bases and J by 5 bases, with 15 bases between them. The DNA for the CDR3 is TGTGCCAGCAGCCCGGACAGAGCACAAGATACGCAGTATTTT. Encoded protein: CASSPDRAQDTQYF.

V usage is TRBV6-5 and J usage is TRBJ1-6, with 9 bases that match TRBD1. The CDR3 spans 15 residues. Trimming at V came to 6 bases and at J to 10 bases, leaving 10 bases not matched to a gene. Germline V gene lookup returns CDR1 MNHEY and CDR2 SVGAGI. CDR3 sequence (DNA): TGTGCCAGCAGGCTCGGACAGGGGTTTCGATCACCCCTCCACTTT. As protein: CASRLGQGFRSPLHF.

The table lists this clone with a count of one. V and J are TRBV30 and TRBJ2-1; TRBD2 agrees at 13 bases. CDR1 is GTSNPN, CDR2 SVGIG, per germline (reference sequence). V was clipped by 3 bases and J by 4 bases; unmatched bases: 3. The CDR3 covers 15 residues. This chain's CDR3 is CAWRPGLAGYNEQFF. CDR3 DNA: TGTGCCTGGAGACCGGGACTAGCGGGATACAATGAGCAGTTCTTC.

The chain has TRBV28 and TRBJ2-7; 12 bases line up with TRBD1. This CDR3 is 16 amino acids long. V gave up 3 bases and J gave up 3 bases; unmatched junction bases: 6. Germline lookup yields CDR1 MDHEN and CDR2 SYDVKM. CDR3 protein: CASSLGTGGAGYEQYF. CDR3 nucleotide sequence: TGTGCCAGCAGTTTGGGGACAGGGGGCGCTGGCTACGAGCAGTACTTC.

V and J are TRBV30 and TRBJ2-1, with D perhaps matching TRBD1 (5 bases). The CDR3 loop spans 16 amino acids. CDR1 GTSNPN and CDR2 SVGIG come from the germline V gene (reference sequence). The V end was cut by 2 bases, the J end by 3 bases, with 17 bases between. The CDR3 spells CAWSPLRQTFYNEQFF. Written as DNA, the CDR3 is TGTGCCTGGAGTCCACTAAGACAGACGTTCTACAATGAGCAGTTCTTC.

CDR3 sequence (DNA): TGCGCCAGCAGTGAGTCTTTCGGGGGGGCTCCTGAAGCTTTCTTT. Amino acid sequence: CASSESFGGAPEAFF. The chain employs TRBV10-1 and TRBJ1-1; D may be TRBD1 (6 bases). The germline V gene has CDR1 WNHNN and CDR2 SYGVQD (reference sequence). CDR3 size: 15 residues. The V end lost 0 bases, the J end lost 6 bases, and 14 bases lay between the germline ends.

The chain recombines TRBV1 with TRBJ1-2; TRBD1 is the table's D call, not checked against the DNA. TRBV1 is labeled a pseudogene. CDR3 length equals 14 residues. CDR3 residues: CASSHHRRRYGYTF. CDR3 in DNA: TGCGCCAGCAGCCATCACAGGCGCCGCTATGGCTACACCTTC.

This clone was detected only once. The rearrangement uses TRBV9 and TRBJ2-5, with 11 positions matching TRBD2. Germline V lookup: CDR1 SGDLS, CDR2 YYNGEE. CDR3 length: 15 amino acids. After removal of 4 bases from V and 5 bases from J, the junction contained 7 bases not matched to a gene. The CDR3 protein is CASSSGSGRAETQYF. The CDR3 DNA sequence: TGTGCCAGCAGCTCCGGTAGCGGGAGGGCGGAGACCCAGTACTTC.

The chain carries TRBV9 and TRBJ2-7; 7 bases align to TRBD2. This CDR3 region has 15 residues. V shed 4 bases and J 2 bases; nucleotides not matched to a gene: 9. The germline CDR1 and CDR2 sequences are SGDLS and YYNGEE. The CDR3 is CASSPSGMPTYEQYF. CDR3 coding DNA: TGTGCCAGCAGCCCAAGCGGGATGCCAACCTACGAGCAGTACTTC.

The rearrangement uses TRBV10-3 and TRBJ2-5; unclear D gene. V lost 3 bases and J lost 5, with 22 bases in between. This CDR3 is built from 17 residues. Germline V gene sequence: CDR1 ENHRY, CDR2 SYGVKD. CDR3 loop: CAISDPFRSELAETQYF. Written as DNA, the CDR3 is TGTGCCATCAGTGACCCCTTCAGGTCAGAGCTGGCTGAGACCCAGTACTTC.

The CDR3 reads CASSYQGASNQPQHF. The CDR3 DNA reads TGTGCCAGCAGTTACCAGGGGGCGAGCAATCAGCCCCAGCATTTT. The V and J genes are TRBV27 and TRBJ1-5; 8 bases line up with TRBD1. This CDR3 comprises 15 residues. The V gene's germline CDR1 is MNHEY and CDR2 SMNVEV (reference sequence). V lost 4 bases, J lost 1 base, and 3 bases stayed unmatched.

The rearrangement uses TRBV4-1 and TRBJ2-1; D is possibly TRBD1 (6 bases). Germline CDR1 and CDR2: MGHRA and YSYEKL. The V gene lost 1 base and the J gene lost 10 bases, with 11 bases spanning the gap. The CDR3 loop spans 13 amino acids. CDR3 in amino acids: CASSQAHRDEQFF. DNA for the CDR3: TGCGCCAGCAGCCAAGCTCACAGGGACGAGCAGTTCTTC.

This clone occurred a few times. In DNA, the CDR3 is TGTGCCAGCAGTGAATTCAACTTTACCCGTTACTCCGAGCAGTACTTC. It specifies CASSEFNFTRYSEQYF. The chain carries TRBV2 and TRBJ2-7; D gene unclear. Germline V CDR1 and CDR2: SNHLY, FYNNEI. Between the trimmed V and J ends, which lost 2 bases and 6 bases, there was a span of 20 bases. This CDR3 region has 16 residues.

This chain's CDR3 is CATSRASRTSLDEQYF. The CDR3 nucleotides read TGTGCCACCAGCAGGGCTTCCCGGACTAGTCTCGACGAGCAGTACTTC. The V gene is TRBV15, the J gene TRBJ2-7; 7 bases are a match to TRBD2. V gave up 3 bases and J gave up 5 bases; unmatched junction bases: 13. The CDR3 contains 16 residues. Germline loops: CDR1 LNHNV, CDR2 YYDKDF (reference sequence).

The rearrangement joins TRBV5-6 to TRBJ1-2; 12 nucleotides align to TRBD1. Germline V gene data show CDR1 as SGHDT and CDR2 as YYEEEE. The CDR3 extends over 14 amino acids. J gave up 8 bases and V 1 base, and 3 bases lay outside the gene matches. The CDR3 DNA is TGTGCCAGCAGCTTGCCAGGGACAGGGGGCGGCTACACCTTC. Translation gives CASSLPGTGGGYTF.